Listed here is a single T cell receptor beta chain. This entry comes from a study of T cells expressing NK-cell markers. After re-calling the 5' RACE reads, TCRdb lists one entry per CDR3 protein, DNA absent. The repertoire shows about 430,000 distinct CDR3 sequences; the top ten hold under 1.5%. The CDR3 has 20 residues. The germline V gene has CDR1 SGHTA and CDR2 FQGTGA. V usage is TRBV7-3 and J usage is TRBJ2-5; lacking DNA, the TRBD2 call made by TCRdb goes unchecked. The sequencing sample was made of blood T cells: a sorted CD56 or NKG2C T cell subset, CD4+ or CD8+ T cells, or bulk PBMC T cells (not recorded which). The sequence derives from a woman aged 50 to 60 in good health. CDR3 in amino acids: CASSSLPASGRAKSVETQYF.